Below, 9 T cell receptor beta chains from the same sample are listed, as sequenced in a study of cytomegalovirus exposure and HLA in healthy donors. The PCR ran on 60 Vbeta and 13 Jbeta primers. Clones were read by immunoSEQ multiplex PCR, and TCRdb kept only the in-frame ones, dropping some. This table has about 150,000 clones, about 82% appearing once. The specimen sequenced was PBMCs. The receptors stem from a male donor in good health and CMV-seronegative.

V gene TRBV4-3 combines with J gene TRBJ1-2; D unclear. The V gene's germline CDR1 is LGHNA and CDR2 YSLEER. Trimming left V 4 bases short and J 5 bases short, with 17 bases between. The CDR3 consists of 15 residues. CDR3 bases: TGCGCCAGCAGCCCAAGCCGGGAGGGAGTATATGGCTACACCTTC. It is translated as CASSPSREGVYGYTF.

Notes on this clone: The sample contains more than one DNA sequence encoding this CDR3. CDR3 in DNA: TGTGCCAGCAGTGAAAGTAGCGGGGGGGCCTACGAGCAGTACTTC. As protein: CASSESSGGAYEQYF. This chain joins TRBV6-1 and TRBJ2-7; 11 nucleotides align to TRBD2. With 2 bases clipped from V and 2 bases from J, the junction kept 2 bases outside the gene matches. The CDR3 extends over 15 amino acids. Germline CDR1 MNHNS, CDR2 SASEGT.

This chain joins TRBV10-3 and TRBJ2-1, with 14 nucleotides matching TRBD2. The V and J ends lost 3 bases and 2 bases, in that order; junction bases with no gene match: 9. CDR3 length: 19 residues. The germline CDR1 and CDR2 sequences are ENHRY and SYGVKD. CDR3 region: CAISDPGTSGSRAYNEQFF. CDR3 DNA: TGTGCCATCAGTGATCCTGGGACTAGCGGGAGCCGGGCCTACAATGAGCAGTTCTTC.

V gene TRBV2 combines with J gene TRBJ2-1; 10 bases are shared with TRBD2. This CDR3 comprises 15 residues. Per germline, CDR1 SNHLY and CDR2 FYNNEI. Germline trimming cut 6 bases from V and 4 bases from J; bases unmatched to any gene: 6. Here the CDR3 DNA reads TGTGCCAGCAGGGAGCGGGAGGGCCTTTACAATGAGCAGTTCTTC. This sequence encodes CASREREGLYNEQFF. The full variable domain, its missing parts supplied by reference TRBV2 and TRBJ2-1, is EPEVTQTPSHQVTQMGQEVILRCVPISNHLYFYWYRQILGQKVEFLVSFYNNEISEKSEIFDDQFSVERPDGSNFTLKIRSTKLEDSAMYFCASREREGLYNEQFFGPGTRLTVL.

This clone appeared once. This chain joins TRBV4-2 and TRBJ2-3; 10 positions agree with TRBD2. V shed 1 base and J 9 bases; nucleotides not matched to a gene: 4. CDR1 and CDR2 (germline): LGHNA, YNFKEQ. This CDR3 region has 14 residues. The CDR3 here is CASSQGLAGVTQYF. CDR3 DNA: TGTGCCAGCAGCCAAGGTCTAGCGGGAGTGACGCAGTATTTT.

The CDR3 spells CASSRRQGLSSGNTIYF. DNA of the CDR3: TGTGCCAGCAGCAGACGACAGGGGCTATCTAGTGGAAACACCATATATTTT. The gene calls are TRBV9 and TRBJ1-3, with 8 bases fitting TRBD1. The CDR3 runs to 17 residues. Germline CDR1 is SGDLS and CDR2 is YYNGEE. After removal of 4 bases from V and 3 bases from J, the junction contained 12 bases not matched to a gene.

The rearrangement uses TRBV7-9 and TRBJ1-2; TRBD1 matches 12 bases. The CDR3 runs to 15 residues. The germline V gene encodes CDR1 SEHNR and CDR2 FQNEAQ (reference sequence). The V segment lost 8 bases and the J segment 7 bases; nucleotides outside the gene matches: 11. In DNA form, the CDR3 reads TGTGCCAGCCACAACCGGGACAGGGGGCAGGGTGGCTACACCTTC. It is translated as CASHNRDRGQGGYTF. Drawing the rest from reference TRBV7-9 and TRBJ1-2, the complete variable domain is DTGVSQNPRHKITKRGQNVTFRCDPISEHNRLYWYRQTLGQGPEFLTYFQNEAQLEKSRLLSDRFSAERPKGSFSTLEIQRTEQGDSAMYLCASHNRDRGQGGYTFGSGTRLTVV.

The rearrangement joins TRBV5-1 to TRBJ2-1, with 10 bases that match TRBD1. Germline CDR1 reads SGHRS; CDR2 reads YFSETQ. The CDR3 loop spans 18 amino acids. Trimming cost V 0 bases and J 1 base; bases outside gene matches: 7. CDR3 residues: CASSLEATGGYSYNEQFF. In DNA form, the CDR3 reads TGCGCCAGCAGCTTGGAGGCGACAGGGGGCTATTCCTACAATGAGCAGTTCTTC.

Of note for this clone: Other DNA sequences from this sample encode an identical CDR3 as well. The V and J genes are TRBV27 and TRBJ1-2, with 9 positions matching TRBD1. V lost 7 bases and J lost 3; bases outside the gene matches: 9. CDR1 and CDR2 from the germline V gene are MNHEY and SMNVEV (reference sequence). The CDR3 loop spans 15 amino acids. The CDR3 sequence is CASKLTGGADYGYTF. In DNA, the CDR3 is TGTGCCAGCAAACTAACAGGGGGCGCGGACTATGGCTACACCTTC.